This T cell receptor (beta chain) was obtained from a study of radiotherapy plus CTLA-4 blockade in lung cancer. Across the whole study: Overall, approximately 17% of patients showed an objective response, while about 30% attained disease control.

The table lists this clone with a count of one. The CDR3 is made up of 11 amino acids. V shed 6 bases and J shed 10 bases, with 15 bases lying between them. Germline CDR1 reads DFQATT; CDR2 reads SNEGSKA (reference sequence). Clones were sequenced by immunoSEQ multiplex PCR, and TCRdb holds only the in-frame ones, with some missing. In the table there are some 74,000 clones, roughly 75% of which are singletons. The V and J genes are TRBV20-1 and TRBJ1-1; D call uncertain. The sample here was peripheral blood, taken from a patient treated with radiotherapy plus ipilimumab. This receptor was obtained from a human donor with non-small cell lung cancer who had a complete response to radiotherapy plus ipilimumab. Here the CDR3 reads CSALSGQTAFF. The CDR3 DNA is TGCAGTGCCCTCAGTGGGCAGACAGCTTTCTTT.